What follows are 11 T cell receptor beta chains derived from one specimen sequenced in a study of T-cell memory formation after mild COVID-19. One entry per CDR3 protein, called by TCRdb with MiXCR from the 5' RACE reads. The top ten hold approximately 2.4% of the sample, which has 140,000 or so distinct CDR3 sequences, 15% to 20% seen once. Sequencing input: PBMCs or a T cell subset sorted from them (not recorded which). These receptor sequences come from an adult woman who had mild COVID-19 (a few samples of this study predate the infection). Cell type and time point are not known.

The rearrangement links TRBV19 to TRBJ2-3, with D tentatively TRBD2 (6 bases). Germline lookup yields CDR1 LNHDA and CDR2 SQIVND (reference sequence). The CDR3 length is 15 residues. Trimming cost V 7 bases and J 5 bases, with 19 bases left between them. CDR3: CASTPGGSGVDTQYF. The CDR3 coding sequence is TGTGCCAGTACCCCCGGGGGTAGCGGAGTAGATACGCAGTATTTT.

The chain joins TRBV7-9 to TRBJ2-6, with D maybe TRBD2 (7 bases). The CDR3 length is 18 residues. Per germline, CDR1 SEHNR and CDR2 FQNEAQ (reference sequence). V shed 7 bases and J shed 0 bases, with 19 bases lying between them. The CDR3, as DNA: TGTGCCAGCACCTTGGGGGGGCCCACCTCCTCTGGGGCCAACGTCCTGACTTTC. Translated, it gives CASTLGGPTSSGANVLTF.

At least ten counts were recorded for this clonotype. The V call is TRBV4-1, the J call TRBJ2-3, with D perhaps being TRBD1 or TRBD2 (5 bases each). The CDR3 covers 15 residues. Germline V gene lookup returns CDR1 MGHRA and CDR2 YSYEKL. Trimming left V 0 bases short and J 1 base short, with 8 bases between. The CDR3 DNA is TGCGCCAGCAGCCAAGATGGGACCCGCACAGATACGCAGTATTTT. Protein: CASSQDGTRTDTQYF.

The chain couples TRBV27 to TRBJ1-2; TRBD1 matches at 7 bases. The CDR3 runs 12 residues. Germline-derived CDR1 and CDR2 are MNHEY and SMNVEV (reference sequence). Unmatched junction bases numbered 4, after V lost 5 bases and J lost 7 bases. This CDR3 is CASSVGGIGYTF. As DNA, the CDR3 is TGTGCCAGCAGTGTAGGGGGCATTGGCTACACCTTC.

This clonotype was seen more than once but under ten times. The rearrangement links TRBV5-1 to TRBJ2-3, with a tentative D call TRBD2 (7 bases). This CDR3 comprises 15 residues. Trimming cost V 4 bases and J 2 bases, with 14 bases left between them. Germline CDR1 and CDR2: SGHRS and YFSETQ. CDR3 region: CASSTAGALTDTQYF. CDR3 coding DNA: TGCGCCAGCAGCACGGCGGGGGCGCTCACAGATACGCAGTATTTT. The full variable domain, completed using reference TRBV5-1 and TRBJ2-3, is KAGVTQTPRYLIKTRGQQVTLSCSPISGHRSVSWYQQTPGQGLQFLFEYFSETQRNKGNFPGRFSGRQFSNSRSEMNVSTLELGDSALYLCASSTAGALTDTQYFGPGTRLTVL.

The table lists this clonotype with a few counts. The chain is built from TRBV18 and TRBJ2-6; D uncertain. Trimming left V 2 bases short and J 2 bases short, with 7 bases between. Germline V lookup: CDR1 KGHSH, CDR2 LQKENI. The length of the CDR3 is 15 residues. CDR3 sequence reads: CASSPGGAGANVLTF. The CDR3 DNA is TGTGCCAGCTCACCAGGCGGCGCTGGGGCCAACGTCCTGACTTTC.

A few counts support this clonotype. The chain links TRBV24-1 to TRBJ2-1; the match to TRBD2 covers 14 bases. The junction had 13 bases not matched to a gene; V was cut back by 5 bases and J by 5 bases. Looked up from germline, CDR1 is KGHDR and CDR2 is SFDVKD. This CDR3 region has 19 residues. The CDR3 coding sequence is TGTGCCACCAGTGCAATCCCAGAGAGGACTAGCGGGAGGAACAATGAGCAGTTCTTC. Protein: CATSAIPERTSGRNNEQFF.

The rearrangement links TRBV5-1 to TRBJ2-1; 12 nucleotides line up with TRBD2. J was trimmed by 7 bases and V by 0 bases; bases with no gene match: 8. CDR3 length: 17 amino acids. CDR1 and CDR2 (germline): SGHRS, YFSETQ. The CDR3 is CASSLELAGGLWNEQFF. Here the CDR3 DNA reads TGCGCCAGCAGCTTGGAGCTAGCGGGAGGGCTTTGGAATGAGCAGTTCTTC.

CDR3 nucleotide sequence: TGTGCCAGCAGCCAAGTCGACACCTTCTATGGCTACACCTTC. Its protein is CASSQVDTFYGYTF. The chain recombines TRBV14 with TRBJ1-2; no definite D call. Germline-derived CDR1 and CDR2 are SGHDN and FVKESK. This CDR3 has 14 amino acids. V lost 1 base to trimming and J lost 4 bases, with 10 bases between them. Full variable domain (missing parts from reference TRBV14 and TRBJ1-2): EAGVTQFPSHSVIEKGQTVTLRCDPISGHDNLYWYRRVMGKEIKFLLHFVKESKQDESGMPNNRFLAERTGGTYSTLKVQPAELEDSGVYFCASSQVDTFYGYTFGSGTRLTVV.

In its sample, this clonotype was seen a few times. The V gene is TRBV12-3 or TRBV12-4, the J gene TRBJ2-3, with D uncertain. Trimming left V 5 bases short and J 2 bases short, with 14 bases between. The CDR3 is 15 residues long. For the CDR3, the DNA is TGTGCCAGCAGTCCTGGCAAAGGCTTCACAGATACGCAGTATTTT. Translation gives CASSPGKGFTDTQYF.

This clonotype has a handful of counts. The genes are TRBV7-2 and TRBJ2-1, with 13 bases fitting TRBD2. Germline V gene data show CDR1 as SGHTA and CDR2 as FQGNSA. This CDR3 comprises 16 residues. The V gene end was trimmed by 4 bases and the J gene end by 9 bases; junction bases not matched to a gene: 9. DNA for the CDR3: TGTGCCAGCAGCTCCGCAGGACTAGCGGGAGAGGTTGAGCAGTTCTTC. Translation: CASSSAGLAGEVEQFF. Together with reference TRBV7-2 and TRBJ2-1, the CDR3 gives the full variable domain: GAGVSQSPSNKVTEKGKDVELRCDPISGHTALYWYRQSLGQGLEFLIYFQGNSAPDKSGLPSDRFSAERTGGSVSTLTIQRTQQEDSAVYLCASSSAGLAGEVEQFFGPGTRLTVL.